These T cell receptor beta chains were read from a single sample in a study of Ad26.COV2.S vaccination and SARS-CoV-2 variants. Data came from immunoSEQ multiplex PCR; TCRdb stores just in-frame clones and leaves some out. Among about 350,000 clones listed, 86% were seen once. The starting material was peripheral blood, obtained in a trial of Ad26.COV2.S vaccine versus placebo. These receptors came from a person aged 18-65 years who received the Ad26.COV2.S COVID-19 vaccine or a placebo. Both conserved end residues are part of each CDR3. A D gene is named only where the DNA matches it firmly. Clone size is stated in some rows and not others, as once, few, many or a class when expanded.

abundance	d_gene	v_gene	len	j_gene	CDR3nt	CDR3aa
NA	NA	TRBV5-1	16	TRBJ2-1	TGCGCCAGCAGCTTGGCCTGGGGGCAGGGGTTAAATGAGCAGTTCTTC	CASSLAWGQGLNEQFF
NA	TRBD2	TRBV6-5	14	TRBJ2-7	TGTGCCAGCATGGATAGCGGGGGGCCCTACGAGCAGTACTTC	CASMDSGGPYEQYF
NA	TRBD1	TRBV5-4	14	TRBJ2-5	TGTGCCAGCAGTATCCCAGGGGGAGTAGAGACCCAGTACTTC	CASSIPGGVETQYF
NA	NA	TRBV5-4	13	TRBJ1-2	TGTGCCAGCAGCGGGACCGATCTATATGGCTACACCTTC	CASSGTDLYGYTF
NA	NA	TRBV6-6	13	TRBJ2-5	TGTGCCAGCAGTTACACACCGGGAGAGACCCAGTACTTC	CASSYTPGETQYF
NA	NA	TRBV7-2	14	TRBJ1-1	TGTGCCAGCAGCTTAATGTCCAGGGACACTGAAGCTTTCTTT	CASSLMSRDTEAFF
NA	TRBD1	TRBV6-6	15	TRBJ1-2	TGTGCCAGCAGCCCTAACAGGGGACTAAACTATGGCTACACCTTC	CASSPNRGLNYGYTF
NA	TRBD1	TRBV7-2	16	TRBJ2-3	TGTGCCAGCAGCTTAGGGGACAGGGGGCCGACAGATACGCAGTATTTT	CASSLGDRGPTDTQYF
NA	NA	TRBV29-1	11	TRBJ1-1	TGCAGCGTTCCTGTTTTCACTGAAGCTTTCTTT	CSVPVFTEAFF
NA	TRBD1	TRBV5-1	16	TRBJ1-4	TGCGCCAGCAGCTTGGCTACCGGGACAGATTATGAAAAACTGTTTTTT	CASSLATGTDYEKLFF
NA	NA	TRBV4-1	14	TRBJ2-7	TGCGCCAGCAGCCAAAGGGGGGGCCCCTACGAGCAGTACTTC	CASSQRGGPYEQYF
NA	TRBD1	TRBV4-1	15	TRBJ1-4	TGCGCCAGCAGCCAACCGCAGGGGGCGCAAGAAAAACTGTTTTTT	CASSQPQGAQEKLFF
NA	NA	TRBV7-2	15	TRBJ1-3	TGTGCCAGCAGCCCCCAGACACAATCTGGAAACACCATATATTTT	CASSPQTQSGNTIYF
NA	NA	TRBV7-9	13	TRBJ2-7	TGTGCCAGCAGCTTCCCCGGTACCTACGAGCAGTACTTC	CASSFPGTYEQYF
NA	NA	TRBV5-4	16	TRBJ1-3	TGTGCCAGCAGCAAGGGACACGGAGGAACTGGAAACACCATATATTTT	CASSKGHGGTGNTIYF
NA	TRBD1	TRBV5-4	17	TRBJ1-2	TGTGCCAGCAGTCAGCCTTCCGGGACAGGGGGCGTATATGGCTACACCTTC	CASSQPSGTGGVYGYTF
NA	NA	TRBV4-1	11	TRBJ1-1	TGCGCCAGCAGCCACCGGGCTGAAGCTTTCTTT	CASSHRAEAFF
once	NA	TRBV5-1	11	TRBJ2-5	TGCGCCAGCAGCGTTGGGGAGACCCAGTACTTC	CASSVGETQYF
few	NA	TRBV29-1	12	TRBJ2-2	TGCAGCGTTGCGGGGAACACCGGGGAGCTGTTTTTT	CSVAGNTGELFF
NA	NA	TRBV3-1/TRBV3-2	15	TRBJ2-7	TGTGCCAGCAGCCAAGAAAGACTCAACAGGGACGAGCAGTACTTC	CASSQERLNRDEQYF
NA	NA	TRBV2	12	TRBJ1-1	TGTGCCACCCTTAGGATGAACACTGAAGCTTTCTTT	CATLRMNTEAFF
NA	NA	TRBV19	16	TRBJ2-2	TGTGCCAGTAGCCCCCGCAGGGGGGCCAAGACCGGGGAGCTGTTTTTT	CASSPRRGAKTGELFF
once	NA	TRBV7-2	12	TRBJ2-2	TGTGCCAGCAGCTTAGCGTCCGGGGAGCTGTTTTTT	CASSLASGELFF
NA	NA	TRBV6-2/TRBV6-3	13	TRBJ2-7	TGTGCCAGCAGTTACGGACGACTTAGCGAGCAGTACTTC	CASSYGRLSEQYF
NA	TRBD1	TRBV3-1/TRBV3-2	14	TRBJ2-2	TGTGCCAGCAGCCTGACAGGGTACACCGGGGAGCTGTTTTTT	CASSLTGYTGELFF
NA	NA	TRBV10-3	15	TRBJ2-2	TGTGCCATCAGTGAGTCAGGTAGCGGCACCGGGGAGCTGTTTTTT	CAISESGSGTGELFF